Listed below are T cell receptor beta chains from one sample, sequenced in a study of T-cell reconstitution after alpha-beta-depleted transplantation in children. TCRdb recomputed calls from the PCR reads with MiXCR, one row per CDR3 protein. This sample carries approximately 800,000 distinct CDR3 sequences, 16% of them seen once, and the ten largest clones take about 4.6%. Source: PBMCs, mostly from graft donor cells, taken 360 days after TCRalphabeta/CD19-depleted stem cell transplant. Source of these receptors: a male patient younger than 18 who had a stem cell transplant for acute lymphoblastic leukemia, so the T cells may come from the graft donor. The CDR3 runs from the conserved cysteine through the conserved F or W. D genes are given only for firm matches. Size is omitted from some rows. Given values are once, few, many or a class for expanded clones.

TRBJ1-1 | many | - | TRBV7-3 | TGTGCCAGCAGCTTAGCCTCGGACAGCCAAGCTTTCTTT | CASSLASDSQAFF
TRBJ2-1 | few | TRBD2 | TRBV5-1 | TGCGCCAGCAGCTCCGGGGAGGGGTCTGACTACAATGAGCAGTTCTTC | CASSSGEGSDYNEQFF
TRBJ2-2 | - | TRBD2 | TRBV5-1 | TGCGCCAGCAGCTTATGGACTAGCAAGACCGGGGAGCTGTTTTTT | CASSLWTSKTGELFF
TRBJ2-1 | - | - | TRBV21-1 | TGTGCCAGCAGCCCCCAGGAGGGAGAATACAATGAGCAGTTCTTC | CASSPQEGEYNEQFF
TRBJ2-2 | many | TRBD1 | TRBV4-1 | TGCGCCAGCAGCCAGGGACAGGCATTTGGGGGCGAGAAGGAGCTGTTTTTT | CASSQGQAFGGEKELFF
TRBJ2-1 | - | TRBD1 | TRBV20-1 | TGCAGTGCTAGTACTGCCAGGACAGGGTACAATGAGCAGTTCTTC | CSASTARTGYNEQFF
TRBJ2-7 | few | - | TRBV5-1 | TGCGCCAGCAGCTTTGAGCCCGCTAGCTCCTACGAGCAGTACTTC | CASSFEPASSYEQYF
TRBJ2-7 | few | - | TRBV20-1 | TGCAGTGCTAGGAGGGGCAGGGGTCGCGGCGAGCAGTACTTC | CSARRGRGRGEQYF
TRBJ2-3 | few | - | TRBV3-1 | TGTGCCAGCAGCCAAGGCCCCGTTCTGGCTACGCAGTATTTT | CASSQGPVLATQYF
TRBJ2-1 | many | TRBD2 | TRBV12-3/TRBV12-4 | TGTGCCAGCACCACCGGGACTAGCGGCAATGAGCAGTTCTTC | CASTTGTSGNEQFF
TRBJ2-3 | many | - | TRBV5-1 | TGCGCCAGCAGCTTTTTACTAAGGCGGGATCTTCCAGATACGCAGTATTTT | CASSFLLRRDLPDTQYF
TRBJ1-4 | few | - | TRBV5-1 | TGCGCCAGCAGCGAGGCGATGGAGGAAAAACTGTTTTTT | CASSEAMEEKLFF
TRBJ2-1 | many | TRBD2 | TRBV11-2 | TGTGCCAGCAGCTTAGCTCGCGGGGGAACCTACAATGAGCAGTTCTTC | CASSLARGGTYNEQFF
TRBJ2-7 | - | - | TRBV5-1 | TGCGCCAGCAGCTTGGGCTACGGGGCCAGCTCCTACGAGCAGTACTTC | CASSLGYGASSYEQYF
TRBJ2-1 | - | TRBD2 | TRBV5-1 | TGCGCCAGCAGCTTGAGGCCTAGCGGGAGGAGGGTATCCTACAATGAGCAGTTCTTC | CASSLRPSGRRVSYNEQFF
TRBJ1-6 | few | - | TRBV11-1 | TGTGCCAGCAGCTCCCTCTGGGGGGGGGAATCCTATAATTCACCCCTCCACTTT | CASSSLWGGESYNSPLHF
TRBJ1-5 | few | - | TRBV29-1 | TGCAGCGTTGAAGATGGAAGGGGACAGCCCCAGCATTTT | CSVEDGRGQPQHF
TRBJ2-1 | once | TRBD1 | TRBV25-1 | TGTGCCAGCAGGCCCGGACAGGGGGATGATGAGCAGTTCTTC | CASRPGQGDDEQFF
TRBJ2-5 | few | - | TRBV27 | TGTGCCAGCAGCCCGACACCAGGTCAAGAGACCCAGTACTTC | CASSPTPGQETQYF
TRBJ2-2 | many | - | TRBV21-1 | TGTGCCAGCGTCAGGGTACACGGGGAGCTGTTTTTT | CASVRVHGELFF
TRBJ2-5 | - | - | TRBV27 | TGTGCCAGCAGTTTTAGCCCCCGGGGTGCGGAGACCCAGTACTTC | CASSFSPRGAETQYF
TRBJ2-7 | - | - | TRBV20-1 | TGCAGTGCTAGAGACGCCGGGACTGGATCCTACGAGCAGTACTTC | CSARDAGTGSYEQYF
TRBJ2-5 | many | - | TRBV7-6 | TGTGCCAGCAGCTTATTGGGTCTTTGGGAGGAGACCCAGTACTTC | CASSLLGLWEETQYF
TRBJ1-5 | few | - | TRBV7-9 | TGTGCCAGCAGCTTAGCGCCGGGGCTAAATAGCAATCAGCCCCAGCATTTT | CASSLAPGLNSNQPQHF
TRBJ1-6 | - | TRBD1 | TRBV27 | TGTGCCAGCAGGTCGCGGGACAGGGTCCCTTCACCCCTCCACTTT | CASRSRDRVPSPLHF
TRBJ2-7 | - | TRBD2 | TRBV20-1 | TGCTGTGCTAGTGGGACTAGCGGGAGTATTGCCTCCTACGAGCAGTACTTC | CCASGTSGSIASYEQYF
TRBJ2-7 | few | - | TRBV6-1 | TGTGCCAGCAGGTCGACGGGTCGGAAGGAGCAGTACTTC | CASRSTGRKEQYF
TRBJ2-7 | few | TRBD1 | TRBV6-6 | TGTGCCGCGTCTCAAGGACAGGGGCGAGAGCAGTACTTC | CAASQGQGREQYF
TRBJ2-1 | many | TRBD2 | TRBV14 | TGTGCCAGCAGCCAAGGGAGGCTCGCGGGAGGCAATGAGCAGTTCTTC | CASSQGRLAGGNEQFF
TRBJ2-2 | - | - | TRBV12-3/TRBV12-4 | TGTGCCAGCAGTTTAGCGTCTAGCGAGAACACCGGGGAGCTGTTTTTT | CASSLASSENTGELFF
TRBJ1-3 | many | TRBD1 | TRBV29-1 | TGCAGCGTTGAAGAAACGACAGGGTTGGACACCATATATTTT | CSVEETTGLDTIYF
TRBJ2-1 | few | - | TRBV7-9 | TGTGCCAGCAGCCCTTGGACGTCATCGGTCGAGCAGTTCTTC | CASSPWTSSVEQFF
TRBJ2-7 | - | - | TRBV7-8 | TGTGCCAGCAGCCGCACATCAACCGGGAGCGGAATAACCTACGAGCAGTACTTC | CASSRTSTGSGITYEQYF
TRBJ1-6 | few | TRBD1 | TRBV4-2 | TGTGCCAGCAGCCTGCCGGGACAGTCTAATTCACCCCTCCACTTT | CASSLPGQSNSPLHF
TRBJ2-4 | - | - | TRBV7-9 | TGTGCCAGCAGTCCCCGGGAGCAGGGCGGCAAAAACATTCAGTACTTC | CASSPREQGGKNIQYF
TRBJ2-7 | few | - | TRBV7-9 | TGTGCCAGCAGCTTGGGACAGGTCGGCGGGGGTTACGAGCAGTACTTC | CASSLGQVGGGYEQYF